One T cell receptor beta chain is described in this entry. The target antigen is unknown. A second roughly 6 to 12 cycle PCR used barcoded and J-beta primers. TCRdb re-analysed the 5' RACE reads in MiXCR, keeping a single row per CDR3 protein. Of about 800,000 distinct CDR3 sequences in the sample, 25% are singletons; the top ten hold under 4.5%. Total RNA amounts of at least 5 micrograms were extracted per sample. This sample was taken from a study of blood T cells in healthy people across ages. V lost 8 bases and J lost 1, with 17 bases in between. The CDR3 runs to 15 residues. The germline V gene encodes CDR1 MNHEY and CDR2 SMNVEV (reference sequence). General study points: A roughly linear age-dependent decrease characterized TCR beta diversity per million T cells.

Separately, the same data were catalogued under a study of T cells of mothers and their children.

This clonotype originated in a boy younger than 18 in good health. This chain uses TRBV27 with TRBJ2-5; maybe TRBD1 (6 bases). Sequenced input: blood. DNA of the CDR3: TGTGCCAGCCGCCCGATCTTGGACAGCCAAGAGACCCAGTACTTC. Its protein is CASRPILDSQETQYF.